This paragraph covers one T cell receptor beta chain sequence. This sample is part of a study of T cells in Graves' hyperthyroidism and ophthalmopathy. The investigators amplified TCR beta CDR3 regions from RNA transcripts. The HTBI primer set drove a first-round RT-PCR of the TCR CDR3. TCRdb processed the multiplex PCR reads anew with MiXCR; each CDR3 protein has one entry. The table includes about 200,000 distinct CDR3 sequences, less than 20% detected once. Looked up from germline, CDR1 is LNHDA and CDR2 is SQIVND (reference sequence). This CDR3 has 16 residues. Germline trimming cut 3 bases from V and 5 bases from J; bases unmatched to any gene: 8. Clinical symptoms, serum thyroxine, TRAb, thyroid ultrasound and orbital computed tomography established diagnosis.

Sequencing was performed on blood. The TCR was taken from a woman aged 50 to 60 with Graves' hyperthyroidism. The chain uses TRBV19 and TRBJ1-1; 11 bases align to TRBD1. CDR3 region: CASSIRMGQGVTEAFF. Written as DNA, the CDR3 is TGTGCCAGTAGTATCCGGATGGGACAGGGGGTTACTGAAGCTTTCTTT.